This T cell receptor (beta chain) was sequenced during a study of OX40 agonist ivuxolimab in advanced cancers. Study context: The group had a mean age of about 64 years, ranged from about 20 to 90, and was around 82% male. Under the entry rules, prior anti-PD-1, anti-PD-L1 or anti-CTLA-4 therapy was allowed, and less than 50% had some.

With respect to this clone: What it binds is not known.

The cohort excluded patients with autoimmune disease history or systemic immunosuppression. Profiling relied on immunoSEQ multiplex PCR, and the TCRdb table lists in-frame clones only, not all of them. The table has tens of thousands of clones, 85% seen once. Trimming cost V 4 bases and J 4 bases, with 16 bases left between them. This CDR3 spans 16 amino acids. CDR1 is MNHNY and CDR2 is SVGAGI in the germline V gene (reference sequence). Study-wide results and limits: With doses of 0.1 to 3.0 mg/kg, CD4+ and CD8+ blood T cells had undergone clonal expansion by week 6.

This chain connects TRBV6-6 to TRBJ1-4; D is unclear. The receptor was derived from an adult with an advanced solid tumor such as melanoma, head and neck, liver or kidney cancer. This specimen was CD4+ or CD8+ T cells sorted from blood, taken in a trial of the OX40 agonist ivuxolimab. Here the CDR3 reads CASSSLVPTYNEKLFF. The CDR3 DNA reads as TGTGCCAGCAGTTCGTTAGTCCCGACCTATAATGAAAAACTGTTTTTT.